This section outlines one TCR beta chain sequence together with its context. One entry per CDR3 protein results from TCRdb running MiXCR on the RT-PCR reads. The sample has about 40,000 distinct CDR3 sequences, about 30% seen once. This CDR3 contains 16 residues. The junction had 12 bases not matched to a gene; V was cut back by 4 bases and J by 4 bases. Germline CDR1 is LGHNA and CDR2 is YNFKEQ. The entry originates in a study of patients and donors after allogeneic stem cell transplantation. Sequencing was performed on blood, either unsorted or a sorted T cell fraction (not recorded which). This receptor was identified in a human donor who was either an allogeneic HSCT recipient or a stem cell or donor lymphocyte infusion donor (not recorded which). It is not recorded whose cells these are; they may come from a transplant donor. V and J are TRBV4-2 and TRBJ2-7; 8 positions match TRBD2. In DNA form, the CDR3 reads TGTGCCAGCAGCCCCGAAGCGGGAGCGGAGTTTTACGAGCAGTACTTC. Translating gives CASSPEAGAEFYEQYF.